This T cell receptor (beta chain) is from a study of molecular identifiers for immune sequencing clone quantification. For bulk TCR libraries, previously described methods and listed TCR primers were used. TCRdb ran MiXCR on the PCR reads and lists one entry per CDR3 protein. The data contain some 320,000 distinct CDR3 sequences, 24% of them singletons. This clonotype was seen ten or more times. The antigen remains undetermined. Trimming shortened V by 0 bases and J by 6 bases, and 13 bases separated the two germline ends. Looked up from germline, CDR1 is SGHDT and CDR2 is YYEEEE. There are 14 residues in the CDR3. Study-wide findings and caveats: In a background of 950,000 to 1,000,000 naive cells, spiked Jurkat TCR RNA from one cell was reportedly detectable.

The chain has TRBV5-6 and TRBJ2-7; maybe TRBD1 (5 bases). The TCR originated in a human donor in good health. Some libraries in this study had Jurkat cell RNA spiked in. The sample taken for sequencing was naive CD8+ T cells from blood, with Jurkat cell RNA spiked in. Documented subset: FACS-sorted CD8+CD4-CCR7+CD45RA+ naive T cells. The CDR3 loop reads CASSLAGYGAEQYF. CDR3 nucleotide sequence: TGTGCCAGCAGCTTGGCCGGCTATGGGGCCGAGCAGTACTTC. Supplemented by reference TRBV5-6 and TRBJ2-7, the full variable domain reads DAGVTQSPTHLIKTRGQQVTLRCSPKSGHDTVSWYQQALGQGPQFIFQYYEEEERQRGNFPDRFSGHQFPNYSSELNVNALLLGDSALYLCASSLAGYGAEQYFGPGTRLTVT.